This TCR beta chain derives from a study of cytomegalovirus exposure and HLA in healthy donors (dated by TCRdb to the late 2010s). Background on the whole study: According to a later analysis, one platform produced both the approximately 110 validation repertoires and the 670 or so repertoires of the first cohort. The aim of the study was to test whether cataloging public T cell receptors could identify signatures of past pathogen exposure. Besides the first cohort of 666 subjects, a separate validation cohort made up of 120 or so different subjects was used. To predict cytomegalovirus infection status, the study combined high-throughput TCR immunosequencing, statistical association of individual TCRs with disease status, and machine learning. Overall study results and their limits: Cytomegalovirus status was reported to be diagnosed by the classifier with high specificity and sensitivity in both the original and validation cohorts. The study gave a list of some 150 TCR beta chains associated with cytomegalovirus. Most TCR sequences were seen in very few donors, while some public TCRs were found in many individuals. Of the cluster scores, 85% to 95% were above 0 in a later analysis, which found that TCRs clustered in the first cohort also tended to co-occur in the 95 to 150 validation repertoires. Three of the identified cytomegalovirus-associated TCR beta chains were confirmed in vitro to be specific for cytomegalovirus antigens. A later analysis had no HLA typing for the validation cohort, so co-occurrence there was scored across all 130 or so repertoires. According to the authors, the approach could potentially be generalized to other disease states and immunological phenotypes.

V gives up 6 bases and J gives up 5 bases, and the segment between their germline ends measures 14 bases. According to the germline V gene (reference sequence), CDR1 reads LNHDA and CDR2 reads SQIVND. Reading from cysteine to phenylalanine, the CDR3 counts 14 amino acids. Only the CDR3 region is kept as DNA, spanning 42 bases read in frame from base 1. Regarding this clone: This clone's antigen is unknown. No base-level quality is on record; no much larger clone is a single base apart.

The library was produced with the immunoSEQ multiplex PCR assay. On the authors' methods: A statistical classification framework was built for diagnosing cytomegalovirus status from the catalog of TCR beta chain sequences. This immuneACCESS table, as held by TCRdb, lists in-frame sequences with V and J called but not all clones. Of the missing ones, under half trace to an unresolved V gene in checked studies; the others have no known cause. That table furnishes V, J and clone size, whereas the DNA furnished D and trimming. Counted in this sample were under 65,000 clones; 95% of them appeared once. The ten largest make up approximately 6.4% of the sample. Separate from the roughly 700-subject first cohort, the validation cohort of over 90 subjects was the group to which the donors belonged.

The TCR originated in a woman aged 18-29 years in good health and CMV-seropositive. The material sequenced was PBMCs. The chain was built from TRBV19 and TRBJ2-1, with TRBD1 tentatively as D gene (6 bases match). This receptor carries the CDR3 CASRARTDDNEQFF. The DNA is TGTGCCAGTAGGGCCAGGACAGACGACAATGAGCAGTTCTTC.